This TCR beta chain was identified in a study of T cells in Graves' hyperthyroidism and ophthalmopathy. Subjects aged 18 to 65 presented with newly diagnosed hyperthyroidism of less than 2 months' duration. RNA transcripts provided the source from which TCR beta CDR3 regions were amplified. The HTBI primer set served for first-round RT-PCR of the TCR CDR3. TCRdb re-called the multiplex PCR reads with MiXCR, one entry per CDR3 protein. This sample has a few hundred thousand distinct CDR3 sequences; 15% to 17% occur once, and the top ten carry less than 9.5%. The CDR3 is made up of 13 amino acids. Trimming stripped 3 bases from V and 2 bases from J, with 5 bases between. Germline-derived CDR1 and CDR2 are ENHRY and SYGVKD.

The chain carries TRBV10-3 and TRBJ1-3; D call uncertain. The receptor was derived from a woman in her 30s with Graves' hyperthyroidism. The sequenced sample consisted of blood. The CDR3 DNA sequence: TGTGCCATCAGTGAATCCGCTGGAAACACCATATATTTT. As protein: CAISESAGNTIYF.